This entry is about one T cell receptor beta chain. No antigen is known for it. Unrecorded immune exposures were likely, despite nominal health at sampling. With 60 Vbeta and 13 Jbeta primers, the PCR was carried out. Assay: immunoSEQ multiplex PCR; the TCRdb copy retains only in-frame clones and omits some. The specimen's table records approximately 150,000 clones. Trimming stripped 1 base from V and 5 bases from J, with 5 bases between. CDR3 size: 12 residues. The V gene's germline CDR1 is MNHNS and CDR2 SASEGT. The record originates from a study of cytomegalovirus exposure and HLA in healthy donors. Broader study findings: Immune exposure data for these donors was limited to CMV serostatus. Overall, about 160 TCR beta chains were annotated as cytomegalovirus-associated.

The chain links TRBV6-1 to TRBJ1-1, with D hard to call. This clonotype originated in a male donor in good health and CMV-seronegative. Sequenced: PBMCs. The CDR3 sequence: CASSEGATEAFF. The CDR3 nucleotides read TGTGCCAGCAGTGAAGGGGCTACTGAAGCTTTCTTT.